Presented here are 9 T cell receptor beta chains from one specimen sequenced in a study of cytomegalovirus exposure and HLA in healthy donors. The PCR was carried out with 60 Vbeta primers and 13 Jbeta primers. The protocol was immunoSEQ multiplex PCR, while the TCRdb copy is restricted to in-frame clones and leaves out a portion. This table lists around 200,000 clones. The material sequenced was PBMCs. These receptors all come from a woman aged 18-29 years in good health and CMV-seropositive.

The chain has TRBV11-3 and TRBJ1-4; 8 positions match TRBD1. The V gene end was trimmed by 5 bases and the J gene end by 0 bases; junction bases not matched to a gene: 2. Germline loops: CDR1 SGHNT, CDR2 YENEEA. The CDR3 sequence is 15 residues long. CDR3 residues: CASSPDRATNEKLFF. The CDR3 DNA reads TGTGCCAGCAGCCCGGACAGGGCAACTAATGAAAAACTGTTTTTT. Full variable domain (missing parts from reference TRBV11-3 and TRBJ1-4): EAGVVQSPRYKIIEKKQPVAFWCNPISGHNTLYWYLQNLGQGPELLIRYENEEAVDDSQLPKDRFSAERLKGVDSTLKIQPAELGDSAVYLCASSPDRATNEKLFFGSGTQLSVL.

The rearrangement uses TRBV2 and TRBJ2-3; D gene uncertain. V lost 2 bases and J 3 bases, leaving 3 bases between the germline ends. Per the germline V gene, CDR1 is SNHLY and CDR2 is FYNNEI. This CDR3 spans 12 amino acids. The CDR3 DNA sequence: TGTGCCAGCAGTGAAACAACAGATACGCAGTATTTT. This encodes CASSETTDTQYF.

This chain uses TRBV15 with TRBJ2-1; 12 bases align to TRBD2. The germline CDR1 and CDR2 sequences are LNHNV and YYDKDF (reference sequence). The CDR3 has 18 residues. J gave up 10 bases and V 9 bases, and 22 bases lay outside the gene matches. The CDR3 region is CATTEDRTSGVLGAEQFF. The CDR3 nucleotides are TGTGCCACTACCGAGGATCGGACTAGCGGGGTCCTAGGGGCGGAGCAGTTCTTC.

The J gene is TRBJ2-5, the V gene TRBV4-1; 11 nucleotides match TRBD1. TRBJ2-7 matches the DNA end more closely, so the J call is doubtful. Germline V CDR1 and CDR2: MGHRA, YSYEKL. The CDR3 length is 15 residues. CDR3 nucleotides: TGCGCCAGCAGCCATACTCCGGGACAGGGGGACGAGCAGTACTTC. This codes for CASSHTPGQGDEQYF.

The chain joins TRBV5-1 to TRBJ1-1; 12 bases line up with TRBD1. There are 17 residues in the CDR3. The germline CDR1 and CDR2 sequences are SGHRS and YFSETQ. The V gene end was trimmed by 2 bases and the J gene end by 0 bases; junction bases not matched to a gene: 5. CDR3 in amino acids: CASSLRGTGGMNTEAFF. CDR3 DNA sequence: TGCGCCAGCAGCTTAAGAGGGACAGGGGGCATGAACACTGAAGCTTTCTTT.

The chain couples TRBV11-3 to TRBJ2-3, with 11 bases identical to TRBD2. The CDR3 spans 16 residues. V trimming: 0 bases; J trimming: 3 bases; junction bases outside the gene matches: 2. The germline V gene encodes CDR1 SGHNT and CDR2 YENEEA. The CDR3 is CASSLEVAGGTDTQYF. The CDR3 DNA is TGTGCCAGCAGCTTAGAAGTAGCGGGGGGGACAGATACGCAGTATTTT.

The chain carries TRBV10-3 and TRBJ2-7; weak D call: TRBD1 (6 bases). The CDR3 is 13 amino acids. Germline V gene lookup returns CDR1 ENHRY and CDR2 SYGVKD. Deletions cut 6 bases from V and 7 bases from J, with 16 bases between. The CDR3 region has the DNA TGTGCCATCAGCCACAGGGACGGAGAAGAGCAGTACTTC. Translated, it gives CAISHRDGEEQYF.

The chain is built from TRBV19 and TRBJ1-4; D may be TRBD1 (5 bases). V lost 4 bases and J 5 bases, leaving 14 bases between the germline ends. Germline V gene data show CDR1 as LNHDA and CDR2 as SQIVND (reference sequence). The CDR3 extends over 15 amino acids. CDR3 protein: CASSTGGVRNEKLFF. The CDR3 nucleotides are TGTGCCAGTAGTACCGGGGGGGTACGGAATGAAAAACTGTTTTTT.

V gene TRBV5-1 combines with J gene TRBJ2-1, with TRBD2 matching over 11 bases. The CDR3 has 16 residues. V trimming: 3 bases; J trimming: 0 bases; junction bases outside the gene matches: 2. Looked up from germline, CDR1 is SGHRS and CDR2 is YFSETQ. Written as DNA, the CDR3 is TGCGCCAGCAGCTCCGGGACTAGCGGCTCCTACAATGAGCAGTTCTTC. Residues: CASSSGTSGSYNEQFF.